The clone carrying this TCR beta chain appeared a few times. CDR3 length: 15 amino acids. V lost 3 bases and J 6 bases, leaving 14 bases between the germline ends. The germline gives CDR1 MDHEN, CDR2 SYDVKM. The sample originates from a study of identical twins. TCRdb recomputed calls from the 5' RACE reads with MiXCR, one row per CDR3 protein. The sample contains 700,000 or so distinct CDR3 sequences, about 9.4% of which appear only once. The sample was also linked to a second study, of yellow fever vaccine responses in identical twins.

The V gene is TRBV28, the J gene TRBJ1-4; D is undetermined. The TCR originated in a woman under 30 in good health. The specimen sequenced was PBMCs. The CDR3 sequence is CASSFDQANYEKLFF. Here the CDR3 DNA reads TGTGCCAGCAGTTTTGACCAGGCGAACTATGAAAAACTGTTTTTT.